The clone carrying this T cell receptor beta chain was found a few times. Its cognate antigen is unknown. Unique molecular identifiers were used to barcode this TCRbeta library. TCRdb reanalysed the PCR reads using MiXCR and keeps one entry per CDR3 protein. The sample has roughly 570,000 distinct CDR3 sequences; roughly a quarter are singletons. This entry is derived from a study of T-cell reconstitution after alpha-beta-depleted transplantation in children. The study, taken as a whole, reports: After transplant, high TCRbeta diversity at day 60 in some patients arose from surviving recipient T cells and thymic progenitors. About two months after transplant, alpha-beta T cells reportedly came from several hundred expanded graft clones.

The sample here was PBMCs, taken before TCRalphabeta/CD19-depleted stem cell transplant. The clonotype was recovered from a boy younger than two with Wiskott-Aldrich syndrome, due to receive a stem cell transplant.

CDR3 DNA: TGTGCCAGCAGTTTATGGTCGGGGGGGGCGAACACCGGGGAGCTGTTTTTT. Its protein product is CASSLWSGGANTGELFF. The chain uses TRBV12-3 or TRBV12-4 and TRBJ2-2; TRBD2 aligns across 8 bases. Losses at the gene ends were 2 bases for V and 0 bases for J; bases not matched to a gene: 5. The CDR3 is 17 residues long.